The rows below give T cell receptor beta chains drawn from one sample of a study of T cells and Merkel cell carcinoma outcomes. Sequencing used immunoSEQ multiplex PCR; TCRdb keeps in-frame clones, though not all of them. Among 10,000 to 15,000 clones listed, about 95% were seen once. The specimen was tumor tissue from Merkel cell carcinoma. The receptors here all came from a human donor with Merkel cell carcinoma. The CDR3 runs from the conserved cysteine through the conserved F or W. A D gene is named only where the DNA matches it firmly. Some rows have no size entry. The others give once, few or many, or a class for an expanded clone.

J gene	V gene	clone size	D gene	CDR3 length	CDR3 DNA	CDR3 protein
TRBJ2-1	TRBV5-1	.	TRBD2	15	TGCGCCAGCAGCTTCAGGGGACTAGCTTTCAATGAGCAGTTCTTC	CASSFRGLAFNEQFF
TRBJ2-1	TRBV18	.	.	12	TGTGCCAGCTCAGCCTTTAACAATGAGCAGTTCTTC	CASSAFNNEQFF
TRBJ1-4	TRBV29-1	.	.	13	TGCAGCGGGACAGACGGAAGTAATGAAAAACTGTTTTTT	CSGTDGSNEKLFF
TRBJ2-7	TRBV7-9	.	.	12	TGTGCCAGCAGCCTAAAGAGGGGGGAGCAGTACTTC	CASSLKRGEQYF
TRBJ2-3	TRBV6-6	.	TRBD2	13	TGTGCCAGCCGTCGGGGGGACACAGATACGCAGTATTTT	CASRRGDTDTQYF
TRBJ2-7	TRBV27	.	.	13	TGTGCCAGCGGTTTGGATGGTACCTACGAGCAGTACTTC	CASGLDGTYEQYF
TRBJ2-3	TRBV9	.	TRBD2	14	TGTGCCAGCAGCGGACTAGCAAACACAGATACGCAGTATTTT	CASSGLANTDTQYF
TRBJ1-5	TRBV28	.	.	18	TGTGCCAGCAGCTCGCCGGGGTGGGCCCCCAATAGCAATCAGCCCCAGCATTTT	CASSSPGWAPNSNQPQHF
TRBJ2-3	TRBV29-1	.	.	12	TGCAGCGTTGAGAACGACACAGATACGCAGTATTTT	CSVENDTDTQYF
TRBJ1-2	TRBV11-3	.	TRBD1	15	TGTGCCAGCAGCTTAGATAGGGGGACAGTCTATGGCTACACCTTC	CASSLDRGTVYGYTF
TRBJ2-6	TRBV2	.	.	16	TGTGCCAGCAGTGATAACGGGGGGCGGGGGGCCAACGTCCTGACTTTC	CASSDNGGRGANVLTF
TRBJ2-3	TRBV4-3	.	.	16	TGCGCCAGCAGCCAAGTTGGGCTAGCTGGCACAGATACGCAGTATTTT	CASSQVGLAGTDTQYF
TRBJ1-1	TRBV30	.	.	13	TGTGCCTGGAGTCCGTACGGGAACACTGAAGCTTTCTTT	CAWSPYGNTEAFF
TRBJ1-5	TRBV5-1	.	TRBD1	16	TGCGCCAGCAGCGGGTCGACAGGGAATAGCAATCAGCCCCAGCATTTT	CASSGSTGNSNQPQHF
TRBJ2-7	TRBV5-1	.	.	13	TGCGCCAGCAGCTTGGAAGTGAACCACGAGCAGTACTTC	CASSLEVNHEQYF
TRBJ1-1	TRBV9	.	.	16	TGTGCCAGCAGCCTGGGGGACGCCTGGATGAACACTGAAGCTTTCTTT	CASSLGDAWMNTEAFF
TRBJ2-7	TRBV18	.	TRBD1	17	TGTGCCAGCTCACCATTCCTGCCGGGACAGGGTAATTACGAGCAGTACTTC	CASSPFLPGQGNYEQYF
TRBJ2-5	TRBV30	.	.	16	TGTGCCTGGAGTGTTGAAGGGATGAGCGGCCAAGAGACCCAGTACTTC	CAWSVEGMSGQETQYF
TRBJ2-7	TRBV5-6	.	TRBD2	14	TGTGCCAGCAGCCAGACGGGGGGGATTTACGAGCAGTACTTC	CASSQTGGIYEQYF
TRBJ2-1	TRBV30	.	.	11	TGTGCCTGGAGAGGTCGGGATGAGCAGTTCTTC	CAWRGRDEQFF
TRBJ2-2	TRBV5-3	.	.	16	TGTGCCAGAAGCTTTTATGACGGCAGGCGCACCGGGGAGCTGTTTTTT	CARSFYDGRRTGELFF
TRBJ2-5	TRBV7-2	.	.	13	TGTGCCAGCAGCTGGGACTACCAAGAGACCCAGTACTTC	CASSWDYQETQYF
TRBJ1-1	TRBV18	.	.	13	TGTGCCAGCTCGTCCGACAGGAACACTGAAGCTTTCTTT	CASSSDRNTEAFF
TRBJ2-2	TRBV5-5	.	TRBD2	16	TGTGCCAGCAGCTCCGCTAGCGGGGGGAACACCGGGGAGCTGTTTTTT	CASSSASGGNTGELFF
TRBJ2-5	TRBV6-6	.	TRBD1	16	TGTGCCAGCAGCCACGACAGGGTTTCGGGCCAAGAGCCCCAGTACTTC	CASSHDRVSGQEPQYF
TRBJ1-2	TRBV4-3	once	.	14	TGCGCCAGCAGCCAAGATTATACGACCTATGGCTACACCTTC	CASSQDYTTYGYTF
TRBJ2-3	TRBV7-3	.	TRBD2	18	TGTGCCAGCAGCCCCCGGGGGACTAGCGGGAATGGGGCAGATACGCAGTATTTT	CASSPRGTSGNGADTQYF
TRBJ1-1	TRBV9	.	.	13	TGTGCCAGCAGCCGGGTCTCGAACACTGAAGCTTTCTTT	CASSRVSNTEAFF
TRBJ2-1	TRBV7-3	.	.	14	TGTGCCAGCAGCTTAGGCGTCACAGGAGATGAGCAGTTCTTC	CASSLGVTGDEQFF